This T cell receptor beta chain was captured in a study of cytomegalovirus exposure and HLA in healthy donors. The PCR used 60 Vbeta and 13 Jbeta primers. Only in-frame clones appear in the TCRdb table, and some are missing; sequencing was by immunoSEQ multiplex PCR. The sample records approximately 250,000 clones, approximately 78% being singletons. Trimming at V came to 6 bases and at J to 4 bases, leaving 5 bases not matched to a gene. Germline V gives CDR1 MNHNS, CDR2 SASEGT. The CDR3 consists of 15 residues. The rearrangement uses TRBV6-1 and TRBJ2-2; TRBD2 aligns across 10 bases. The sequence derives from a boy aged 5-17 years in good health and CMV-seronegative. Specimen: PBMCs. The CDR3 protein is CASRPLAGGTGELFF. The CDR3 nucleotides are TGTGCCAGCAGACCATTAGCGGGGGGCACCGGGGAGCTGTTTTTT.